This TCR beta chain was found in a study of control samples from healthy donors and cancer patients. Libraries were prepared by immunoSEQ multiplex PCR; TCRdb keeps only in-frame clonotypes and omits some of them. The profile shows over 85,000 clones, more than 75% of them singletons. The TCR sequence derives from an older woman with lung cancer. Sequenced material: PBMCs.

CDR3 residues: CASSNLNSPLHF. Here the CDR3 DNA reads TGTGCCAGTAGCAATCTTAATTCACCCCTCCACTTT. The gene calls are TRBV19 and TRBJ1-6; D not resolved. In germline, CDR1 is LNHDA, CDR2 SQIVND (reference sequence). V was clipped by 6 bases and J by 6 bases, with 6 bases between them. The CDR3 is made up of 12 amino acids.